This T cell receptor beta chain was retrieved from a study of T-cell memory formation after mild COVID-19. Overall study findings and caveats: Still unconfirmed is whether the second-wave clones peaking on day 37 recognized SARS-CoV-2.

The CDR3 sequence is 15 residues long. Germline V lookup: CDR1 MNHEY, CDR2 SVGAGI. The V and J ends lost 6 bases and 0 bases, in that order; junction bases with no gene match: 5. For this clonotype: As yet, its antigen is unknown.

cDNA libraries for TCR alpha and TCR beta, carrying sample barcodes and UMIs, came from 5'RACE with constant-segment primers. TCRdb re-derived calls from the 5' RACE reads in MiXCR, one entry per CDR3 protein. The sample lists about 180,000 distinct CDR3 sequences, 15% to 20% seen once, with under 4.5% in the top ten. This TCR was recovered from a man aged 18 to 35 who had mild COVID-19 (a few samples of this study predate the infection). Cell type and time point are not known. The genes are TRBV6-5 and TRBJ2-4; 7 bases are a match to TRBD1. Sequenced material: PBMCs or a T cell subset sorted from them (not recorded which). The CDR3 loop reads CASSQQGTAKNIQYF. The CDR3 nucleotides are TGTGCCAGCAGCCAACAGGGGACAGCCAAAAACATTCAGTACTTC.